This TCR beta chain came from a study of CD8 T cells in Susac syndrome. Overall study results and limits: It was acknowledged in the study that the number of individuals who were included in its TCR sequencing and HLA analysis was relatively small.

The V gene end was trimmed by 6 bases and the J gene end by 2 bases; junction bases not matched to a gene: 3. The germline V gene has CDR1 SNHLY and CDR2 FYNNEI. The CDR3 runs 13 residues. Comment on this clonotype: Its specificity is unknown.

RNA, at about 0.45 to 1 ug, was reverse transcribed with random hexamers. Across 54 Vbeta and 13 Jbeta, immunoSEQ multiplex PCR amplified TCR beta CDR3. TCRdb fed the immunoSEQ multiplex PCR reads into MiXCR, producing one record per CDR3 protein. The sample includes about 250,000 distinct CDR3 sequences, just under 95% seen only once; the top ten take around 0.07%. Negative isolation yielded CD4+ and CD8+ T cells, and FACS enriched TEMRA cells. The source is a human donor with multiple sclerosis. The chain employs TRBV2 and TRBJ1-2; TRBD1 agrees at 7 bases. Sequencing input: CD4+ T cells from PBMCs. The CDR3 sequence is CASSEQGNYGYTF. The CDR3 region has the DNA TGTGCCAGCAGCGAACAGGGGAACTATGGCTACACCTTC.